These 29 T cell receptor beta chains share one sample of origin, sequenced in a study of beta chain features in type 1 diabetes. No cognate antigen is known for these TCRs. All of the isolated RNA was reverse transcribed, so expressed TCRB transcripts were sequenced. Profiling relied on immunoSEQ multiplex PCR, and the TCRdb table lists in-frame clones only, not all of them. This sample has hundreds of thousands of clones, with about 14% found just once. Study-level results: Moderately but significantly shorter TCRB CDR3s were found in Type 1 diabetes patients in all four CD4+ subsets.

Sequencing input: naive CD4+ T cells from blood. The receptor set was obtained from a man between 18 and 29 years old with type 1 diabetes.

The chain combines TRBV5-4 with TRBJ2-7; 9 bases fit TRBD2. The CDR3 loop spans 16 amino acids. Looked up from germline, CDR1 is SGHNT and CDR2 is YYREEE (reference sequence). V shed 0 bases, J shed 7 bases, and the junction held 11 bases outside the gene matches. The CDR3 region has the DNA TGTGCCAGCAGCTTGGGGGGAGCGGGAGGAGCTCGTGAGCAGTACTTC. It specifies CASSLGGAGGAREQYF.

Only a few counts were recorded for this clone. The CDR3: CSVEGRAPSYNEQFF. CDR3 nucleotide sequence: TGCAGCGTTGAAGGTCGGGCCCCCTCCTACAATGAGCAGTTCTTC. V is TRBV29-1 and J is TRBJ2-1; no firm D call. Trimming pared 1 base from V and 0 bases from J, leaving 10 bases between. The germline gives CDR1 SQVTM, CDR2 ANQGSEA. CDR3 length: 15 amino acids.

The gene calls are TRBV2 and TRBJ2-3, with unresolved D. CDR3 length: 15 residues. The V and J ends lost 5 bases and 1 base respectively, with 13 bases between them. Germline values: CDR1 SNHLY, CDR2 FYNNEI. This CDR3 is CASSPLFVGTDTQYF. The CDR3 region has the DNA TGTGCCAGCAGTCCCCTCTTTGTAGGCACAGATACGCAGTATTTT. The full variable domain, rest sourced from reference TRBV2 and TRBJ2-3, is EPEVTQTPSHQVTQMGQEVILRCVPISNHLYFYWYRQILGQKVEFLVSFYNNEISEKSEIFDDQFSVERPDGSNFTLKIRSTKLEDSAMYFCASSPLFVGTDTQYFGPGTRLTVL.

J is TRBJ2-7 and V is TRBV5-4, with 11 bases that match TRBD1. CDR1 and CDR2 (germline): SGHNT, YYREEE (reference sequence). The V gene end was trimmed by 5 bases and the J gene end by 4 bases; junction bases not matched to a gene: 5. This CDR3 has 14 amino acids. The CDR3 sequence is CASRGDRGKYEQYF. The CDR3 DNA reads TGTGCCAGCAGAGGGGACAGGGGGAAATACGAGCAGTACTTC.

This clone appeared a few times. The rearrangement links TRBV19 to TRBJ1-1; the D gene is possibly TRBD1 (5 bases). The V and J ends lost 7 bases and 0 bases respectively, with 12 bases between them. The germline V gene encodes CDR1 LNHDA and CDR2 SQIVND (reference sequence). This CDR3 has 14 amino acids. CDR3 bases: TGTGCCAGTACTAAGACAGAGATGAACACTGAAGCTTTCTTT. This translates into CASTKTEMNTEAFF.

This chain joins TRBV15 and TRBJ2-7; 7 positions agree with TRBD2. The CDR3 is made up of 15 amino acids. Germline V gene lookup returns CDR1 LNHNV and CDR2 YYDKDF (reference sequence). V trimming: 0 bases; J trimming: 4 bases; junction bases outside the gene matches: 6. The CDR3 reads CATSRDRGVGYEQYF. The CDR3 nucleotides read TGTGCCACCAGCAGAGATCGGGGGGTAGGGTACGAGCAGTACTTC.

This clone has more than one count but fewer than ten. This chain links TRBV5-4 with TRBJ2-3, with D possibly being TRBD1 (6 bases). Trimming left V 3 bases short and J 6 bases short, with 14 bases between. The CDR3 extends over 14 amino acids. Germline lookup yields CDR1 SGHNT and CDR2 YYREEE (reference sequence). CDR3 in amino acids: CASSYNTGSDTQYF. The CDR3 DNA follows: TGTGCCAGCAGCTACAATACAGGGTCTGATACGCAGTATTTT.

This clone was seen only a few times. The rearrangement links TRBV19 to TRBJ2-7; TRBD1 aligns across 10 bases. V dropped 4 bases and J dropped 3; count of bases not matched to a gene: 3. This CDR3 spans 14 amino acids. In germline, CDR1 is LNHDA, CDR2 SQIVND (reference sequence). The CDR3: CASSTRTGGYEQYF. The CDR3 DNA follows: TGTGCCAGTAGTACAAGGACAGGGGGCTACGAGCAGTACTTC.

Notes on this clone: Other DNA sequences of this sample code for an identical CDR3. The CDR3 DNA reads as TGCGCCAGCAGCCCCGGGACAGGGAAAGATACGCAGTATTTT. This gives the protein CASSPGTGKDTQYF. The chain couples TRBV5-1 to TRBJ2-3; TRBD1 aligns across 9 bases. The CDR3 has 14 amino acids. V lost 4 bases to trimming and J lost 5 bases; unmatched junction nucleotides: 5. Germline CDR1 and CDR2: SGHRS and YFSETQ.

The rearrangement joins TRBV7-9 to TRBJ2-7; no clear D gene. The CDR3 consists of 13 residues. Trimming shortened V by 5 bases and J by 1 base, and 9 bases separated the two germline ends. Germline CDR1 and CDR2: SEHNR and FQNEAQ (reference sequence). The CDR3 is CASSRTTSYEQYF. As DNA, the CDR3 is TGTGCCAGCAGCCGGACGACATCCTACGAGCAGTACTTC.

The rearrangement joins TRBV7-9 to TRBJ1-2; no reliable D call. Germline CDR1 is SEHNR and CDR2 is FQNEAQ (reference sequence). V was trimmed by 4 bases and J by 3 bases, leaving 15 bases between them. This CDR3 has 15 residues. The DNA of the CDR3 is TGTGCCAGCAGCTCCGCGGATAAAGGTTACTATGGCTACACCTTC. Translated: CASSSADKGYYGYTF.

This clone appeared a few times. The chain carries TRBV18 and TRBJ2-1; no reliable D call. The CDR3 length is 14 residues. The germline V gene has CDR1 KGHSH and CDR2 LQKENI. The ends were cut back, 3 bases at V and 9 bases at J, with 15 bases in the middle. CDR3 nucleotides: TGTGCCAGCTCACCCCCCCATCCGGTTGCTGAGCAGTTCTTC. As protein: CASSPPHPVAEQFF.

This clone has just a few counts. The rearrangement joins TRBV6-5 to TRBJ2-7; D ambiguous. Trimming took 8 bases from V and 3 from J, leaving 11 bases between them. CDR1 MNHEY and CDR2 SVGAGI come from the germline V gene. The CDR3 is made up of 12 amino acids. CDR3 loop: CASGPEIYEQYF. CDR3 DNA sequence: TGTGCCAGCGGCCCGGAAATCTACGAGCAGTACTTC.

As concerns this clone: The sample holds other DNA sequences that translate to the same CDR3. This chain uses TRBV9 with TRBJ2-3; D is possibly TRBD2 (6 bases). Trimming took off 0 bases at V and 0 bases at J, with 8 bases between the two ends. CDR1 is SGDLS, CDR2 YYNGEE, per germline. The CDR3 totals 15 residues. The CDR3: CASSVGGASTDTQYF. CDR3 in DNA: TGTGCCAGCAGCGTAGGCGGGGCTAGCACAGATACGCAGTATTTT. The whole variable domain, filled in from reference TRBV9 and TRBJ2-3, reads DSGVTQTPKHLITATGQRVTLRCSPRSGDLSVYWYQQSLDQGLQFLIQYYNGEERAKGNILERFSAQQFPDLHSELNLSSLELGDSALYFCASSVGGASTDTQYFGPGTRLTVL.

The gene calls are TRBV30 and TRBJ1-2, with unresolved D. The CDR3 has 13 amino acids. The V end lost 2 bases, the J end lost 8 bases, and 15 bases lay between the germline ends. CDR1 GTSNPN and CDR2 SVGIG come from the germline V gene (reference sequence). The CDR3 protein is CAWSLGPVRGYTF. CDR3 DNA: TGTGCCTGGAGTTTGGGTCCGGTGAGGGGCTACACCTTC.

A word on this clone: This CDR3 is also generated by other DNA sequences in the sample. The V call is TRBV30, the J call TRBJ2-1, with TRBD2 matching over 8 bases. With V trimmed by 2 bases and J by 4 bases, 7 bases remained unmatched. Germline CDR1 is GTSNPN and CDR2 is SVGIG (reference sequence). This CDR3 has 15 residues. CDR3 residues: CAWSRGLALYNEQFF. The CDR3 bases are TGTGCCTGGAGTCGTGGACTAGCCCTATACAATGAGCAGTTCTTC.

This clone occurred a few times. The V call is TRBV9, the J call TRBJ2-7, with a weak D call TRBD2 (5 bases). Germline V gives CDR1 SGDLS, CDR2 YYNGEE. Trimming cost V 4 bases and J 2 bases, with 13 bases left between them. The CDR3 covers 14 residues. The CDR3: CASSPRASTYEQYF. DNA of the CDR3: TGTGCCAGCAGCCCGCGGGCCTCGACCTACGAGCAGTACTTC.

This chain uses TRBV6-5 with TRBJ2-3; TRBD2 matches at 7 bases. This CDR3 spans 15 amino acids. V lost 5 bases, J lost 6 bases, and 11 bases stayed unmatched. Germline V gives CDR1 MNHEY, CDR2 SVGAGI. The CDR3 DNA reads TGTGCCAGCAGTCCCCATAGCGGGTCTAGGGATACGCAGTATTTT. Amino acid sequence: CASSPHSGSRDTQYF.

The chain uses TRBV7-9 and TRBJ1-4; the D gene is possibly TRBD1 (5 bases). The CDR3 extends over 14 amino acids. Germline lookup yields CDR1 SEHNR and CDR2 FQNEAQ (reference sequence). The ends were cut back, 1 base at V and 6 bases at J, with 9 bases in the middle. Here the CDR3 reads CASSLGTGDEKLFF. The CDR3 DNA follows: TGTGCCAGCAGCTTAGGAACGGGGGATGAAAAACTGTTTTTT.

This clone was recorded a few times. The chain joins TRBV2 to TRBJ1-2, with 10 bases that match TRBD1. Germline CDR1 SNHLY, CDR2 FYNNEI. This CDR3 region has 15 residues. The V and J ends lost 8 bases and 1 base, in that order; junction bases with no gene match: 7. The CDR3 reads CASGRDRGDNYGYTF. CDR3 nucleotide sequence: TGTGCCAGCGGAAGGGACAGGGGCGATAACTATGGCTACACCTTC.

This clone turned up a few times. This chain joins TRBV7-3 and TRBJ1-2; D unresolved. The CDR3 runs 12 residues. The germline CDR1 and CDR2 sequences are SGHTA and FQGTGA. Between the trimmed V and J ends, which lost 3 bases and 4 bases, there was a span of 6 bases. As DNA, the CDR3 is TGTGCCAGCAGCTTGAACGGCTATGGCTACACCTTC. Its translation is CASSLNGYGYTF.

The chain couples TRBV7-2 to TRBJ1-6, with D unresolved. The germline CDR1 and CDR2 sequences are SGHTA and FQGNSA. V was pared by 5 bases and J by 4 bases, with 12 bases between. This CDR3 has 15 residues. The CDR3 loop is CASSPAVGYNSPLHF. The CDR3 DNA follows: TGTGCCAGCAGCCCCGCCGTAGGGTATAATTCACCCCTCCACTTT.

The chain recombines TRBV5-1 with TRBJ2-7; 7 bases align to TRBD1. Germline CDR1 SGHRS, CDR2 YFSETQ. J was trimmed by 4 bases and V by 1 base; bases with no gene match: 8. CDR3 size: 15 residues. The CDR3 spells CASSLYAGTEYEQYF. In DNA, the CDR3 is TGCGCCAGCAGCTTGTATGCCGGGACAGAATACGAGCAGTACTTC. The full variable domain, its missing parts supplied by reference TRBV5-1 and TRBJ2-7, is KAGVTQTPRYLIKTRGQQVTLSCSPISGHRSVSWYQQTPGQGLQFLFEYFSETQRNKGNFPGRFSGRQFSNSRSEMNVSTLELGDSALYLCASSLYAGTEYEQYFGPGTRLTVT.

This clone appeared a few times. The gene calls are TRBV29-1 and TRBJ2-7; 11 bases fit TRBD2. CDR1 is SQVTM and CDR2 is ANQGSEA in the germline V gene. This CDR3 is 13 amino acids long. The ends lost 7 bases at V and 2 bases at J; junction bases unmatched: 4. This CDR3 is CSAKLAGAYEQYF. The CDR3 nucleotides are TGCAGCGCAAAACTAGCGGGAGCCTACGAGCAGTACTTC.

This clone was observed a handful of times. This chain joins TRBV18 and TRBJ2-5; no firm D call. CDR1 and CDR2 from the germline V gene are KGHSH and LQKENI. CDR3 length: 11 residues. V lost 4 bases and J 4 bases, leaving 4 bases between the germline ends. CDR3 bases: TGTGCCAGCTCACTAGCAGAGACCCAGTACTTC. This translates into CASSLAETQYF.

V usage is TRBV9 and J usage is TRBJ2-1; a weak D match, TRBD1 (5 bases). CDR1 SGDLS and CDR2 YYNGEE come from the germline V gene. Trimming cost V 2 bases and J 0 bases, with 9 bases left between them. This CDR3 spans 15 amino acids. CDR3 sequence reads: CASSVTDSSYNEQFF. The CDR3 DNA follows: TGTGCCAGCAGCGTGACCGACAGCTCCTACAATGAGCAGTTCTTC.

The chain combines TRBV4-2 with TRBJ2-1, with TRBD2 matching over 13 bases. V lost 4 bases to trimming and J lost 5 bases; unmatched junction nucleotides: 2. The CDR3 contains 15 residues. Germline assignment: CDR1 LGHNA and CDR2 YNFKEQ. The CDR3 region is CASSRGLAGDNEQFF. The DNA for the CDR3 is TGTGCCAGCAGCCGCGGACTAGCGGGGGACAATGAGCAGTTCTTC.

This CDR3 reads CASSLGQAGREKLFF. The CDR3 DNA sequence: TGCGCCAGCAGCTTGGGACAGGCGGGTCGGGAAAAACTGTTTTTT. This chain links TRBV5-1 with TRBJ1-4; possible D gene TRBD1, 6 bases. The CDR3 runs 15 residues. Germline lookup yields CDR1 SGHRS and CDR2 YFSETQ. V shed 0 bases and J shed 8 bases, with 14 bases lying between them.

This sequence joins TRBV5-1 and TRBJ2-5, with 7 nucleotides matching TRBD1. This CDR3 contains 14 residues. CDR1 SGHRS and CDR2 YFSETQ come from the germline V gene. With V trimmed by 4 bases and J by 10 bases, 13 bases remained unmatched. The CDR3: CASSTGQVEGDQYF. The CDR3 DNA sequence: TGCGCCAGCAGCACCGGACAGGTCGAGGGGGACCAGTACTTC.